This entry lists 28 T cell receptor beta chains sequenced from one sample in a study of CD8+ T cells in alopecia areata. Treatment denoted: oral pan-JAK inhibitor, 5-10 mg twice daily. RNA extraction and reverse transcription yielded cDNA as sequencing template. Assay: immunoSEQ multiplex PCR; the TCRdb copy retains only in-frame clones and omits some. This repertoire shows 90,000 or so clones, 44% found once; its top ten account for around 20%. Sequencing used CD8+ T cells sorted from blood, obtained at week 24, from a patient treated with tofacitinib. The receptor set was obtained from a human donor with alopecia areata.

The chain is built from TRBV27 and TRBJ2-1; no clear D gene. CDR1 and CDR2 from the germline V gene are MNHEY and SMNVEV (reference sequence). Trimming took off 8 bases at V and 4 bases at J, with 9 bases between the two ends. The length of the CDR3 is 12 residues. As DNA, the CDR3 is TGTGCCAGCGCACTGAAATACAATGAGCAGTTCTTC. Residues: CASALKYNEQFF.

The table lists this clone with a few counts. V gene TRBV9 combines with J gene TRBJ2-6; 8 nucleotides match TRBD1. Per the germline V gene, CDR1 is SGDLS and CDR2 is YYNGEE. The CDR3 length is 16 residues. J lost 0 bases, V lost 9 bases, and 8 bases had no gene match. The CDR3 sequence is CATSGQGHSGANVLTF. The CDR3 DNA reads TGTGCCACCTCAGGACAGGGCCACTCTGGGGCCAACGTCCTGACTTTC.

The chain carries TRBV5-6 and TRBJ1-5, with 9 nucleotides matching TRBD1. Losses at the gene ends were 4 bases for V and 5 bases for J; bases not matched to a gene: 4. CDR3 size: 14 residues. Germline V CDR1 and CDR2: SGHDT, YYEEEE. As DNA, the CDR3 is TGTGCCAGCAGCGAGGGACAGGGATATCAGCCCCAGCATTTT. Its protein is CASSEGQGYQPQHF.

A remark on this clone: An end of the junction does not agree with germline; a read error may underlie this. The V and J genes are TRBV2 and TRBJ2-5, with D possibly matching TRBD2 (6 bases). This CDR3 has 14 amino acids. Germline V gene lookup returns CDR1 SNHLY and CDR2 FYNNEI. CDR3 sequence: CASREVRREETQYF. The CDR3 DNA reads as TGTGCCAGCAGGGAAGTAAGGAGGGAAGAGACCCAGTACTTC. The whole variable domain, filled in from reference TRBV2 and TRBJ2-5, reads EPEVTQTPSHQVTQMGQEVILRCVPISNHLYFYWYRQILGQKVEFLVSFYNNEISEKSEIFDDQFSVERPDGSNFTLKIRSTKLEDSAMYFCASREVRREETQYFGPGTRLLVL.

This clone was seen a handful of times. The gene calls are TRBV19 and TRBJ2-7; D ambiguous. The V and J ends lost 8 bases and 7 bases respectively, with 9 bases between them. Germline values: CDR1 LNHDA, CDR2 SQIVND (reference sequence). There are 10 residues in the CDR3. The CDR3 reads CASSGAEQYF. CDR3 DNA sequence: TGTGCCAGTTCAGGTGCGGAGCAGTACTTC.

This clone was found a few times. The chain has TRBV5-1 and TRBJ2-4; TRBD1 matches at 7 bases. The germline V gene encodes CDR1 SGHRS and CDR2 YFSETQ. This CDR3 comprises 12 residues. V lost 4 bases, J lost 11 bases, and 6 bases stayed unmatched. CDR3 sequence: CASSETGSVQYF. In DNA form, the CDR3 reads TGCGCCAGCAGCGAGACAGGGTCGGTTCAGTACTTC.

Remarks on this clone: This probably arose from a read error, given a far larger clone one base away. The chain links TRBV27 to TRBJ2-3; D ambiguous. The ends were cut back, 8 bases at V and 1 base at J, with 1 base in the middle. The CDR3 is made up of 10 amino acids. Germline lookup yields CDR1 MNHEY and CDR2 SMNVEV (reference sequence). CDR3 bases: TGTGCCAGCGGCACAGATACGCAGTATTTT. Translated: CASGTDTQYF.

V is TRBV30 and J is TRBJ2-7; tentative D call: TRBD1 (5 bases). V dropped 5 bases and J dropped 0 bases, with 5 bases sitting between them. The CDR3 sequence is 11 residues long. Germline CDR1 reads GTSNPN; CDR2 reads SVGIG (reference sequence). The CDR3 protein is CAWDSSYEQYF. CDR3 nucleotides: TGTGCCTGGGACAGCTCCTACGAGCAGTACTTC.

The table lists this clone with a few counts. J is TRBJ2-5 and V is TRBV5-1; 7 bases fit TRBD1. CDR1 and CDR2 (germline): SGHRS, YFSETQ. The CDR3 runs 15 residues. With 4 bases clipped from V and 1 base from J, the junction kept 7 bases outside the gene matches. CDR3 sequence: CASSANGQAQETQYF. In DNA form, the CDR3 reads TGCGCCAGCAGCGCCAACGGACAGGCCCAAGAGACCCAGTACTTC.

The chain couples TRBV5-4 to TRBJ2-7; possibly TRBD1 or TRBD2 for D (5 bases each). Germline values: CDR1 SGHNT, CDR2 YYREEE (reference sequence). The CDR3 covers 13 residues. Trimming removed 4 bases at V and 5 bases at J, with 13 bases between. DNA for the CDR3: TGTGCCAGCAGCCCGTTTAAGGGACACGAGCAGTACTTC. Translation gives CASSPFKGHEQYF.

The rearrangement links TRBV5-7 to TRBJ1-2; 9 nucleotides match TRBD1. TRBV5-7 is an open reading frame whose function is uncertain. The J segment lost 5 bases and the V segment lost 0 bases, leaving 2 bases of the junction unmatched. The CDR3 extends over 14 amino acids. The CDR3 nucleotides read TGTGCCAGCAGCTTGGTGGGACAGGGATATGGCTACACCTTC. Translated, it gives CASSLVGQGYGYTF.

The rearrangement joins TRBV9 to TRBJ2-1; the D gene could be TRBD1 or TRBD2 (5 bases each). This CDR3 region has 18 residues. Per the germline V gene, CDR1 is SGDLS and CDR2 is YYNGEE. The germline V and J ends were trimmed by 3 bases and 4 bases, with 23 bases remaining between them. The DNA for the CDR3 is TGTGCCAGCAGCGCACCCGACTTCCGGGACGGAAAATACAATGAGCAGTTCTTC. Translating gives CASSAPDFRDGKYNEQFF. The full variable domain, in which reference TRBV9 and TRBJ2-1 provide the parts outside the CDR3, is DSGVTQTPKHLITATGQRVTLRCSPRSGDLSVYWYQQSLDQGLQFLIQYYNGEERAKGNILERFSAQQFPDLHSELNLSSLELGDSALYFCASSAPDFRDGKYNEQFFGPGTRLTVL.

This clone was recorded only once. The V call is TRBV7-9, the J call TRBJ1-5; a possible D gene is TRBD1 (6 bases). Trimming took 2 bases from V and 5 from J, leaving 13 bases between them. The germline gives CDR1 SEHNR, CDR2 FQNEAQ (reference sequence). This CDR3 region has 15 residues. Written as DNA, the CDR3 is TGTGCCAGCAGCTTAAAGGGGGGCGGGGATCAGCCCCAGCATTTT. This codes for CASSLKGGGDQPQHF.

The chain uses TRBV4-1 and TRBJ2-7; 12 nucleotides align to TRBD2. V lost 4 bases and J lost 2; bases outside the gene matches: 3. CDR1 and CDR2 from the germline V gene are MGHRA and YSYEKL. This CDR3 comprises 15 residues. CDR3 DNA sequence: TGCGCCAGCAGCCCACTAGCGGGGGGAACCTACGAGCAGTACTTC. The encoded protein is CASSPLAGGTYEQYF.

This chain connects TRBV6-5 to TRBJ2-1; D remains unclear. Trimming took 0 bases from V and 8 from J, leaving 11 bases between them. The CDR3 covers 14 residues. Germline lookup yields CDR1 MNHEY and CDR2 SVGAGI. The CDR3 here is CASSYSRSSHEQFF. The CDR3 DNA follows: TGTGCCAGCAGTTACTCGAGAAGTTCTCATGAGCAGTTCTTC.

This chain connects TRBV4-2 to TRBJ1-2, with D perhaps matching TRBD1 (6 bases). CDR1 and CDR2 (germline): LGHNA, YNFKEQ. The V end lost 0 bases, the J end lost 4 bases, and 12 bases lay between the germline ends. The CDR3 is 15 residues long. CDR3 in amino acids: CASSQEGRGPYGYTF. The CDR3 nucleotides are TGTGCCAGCAGCCAAGAAGGGCGGGGGCCCTATGGCTACACCTTC.

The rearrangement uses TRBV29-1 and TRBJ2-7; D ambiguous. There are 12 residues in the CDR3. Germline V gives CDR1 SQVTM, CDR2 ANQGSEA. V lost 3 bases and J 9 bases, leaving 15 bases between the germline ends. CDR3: CSVEGSPPGQYF. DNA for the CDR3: TGCAGCGTTGAGGGTTCACCCCCAGGGCAGTACTTC.

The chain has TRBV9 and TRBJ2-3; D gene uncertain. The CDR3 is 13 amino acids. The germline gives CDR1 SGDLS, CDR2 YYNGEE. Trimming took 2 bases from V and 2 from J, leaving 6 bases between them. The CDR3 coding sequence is TGTGCCAGCAGCGTCACCAACACAGATACGCAGTATTTT. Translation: CASSVTNTDTQYF.

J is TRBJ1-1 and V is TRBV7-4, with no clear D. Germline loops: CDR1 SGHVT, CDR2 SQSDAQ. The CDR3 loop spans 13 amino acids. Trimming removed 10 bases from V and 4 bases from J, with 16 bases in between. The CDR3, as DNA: TGTGCCACCGGAGCCCCCCGCGTCACTGAAGCTTTCTTT. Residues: CATGAPRVTEAFF.

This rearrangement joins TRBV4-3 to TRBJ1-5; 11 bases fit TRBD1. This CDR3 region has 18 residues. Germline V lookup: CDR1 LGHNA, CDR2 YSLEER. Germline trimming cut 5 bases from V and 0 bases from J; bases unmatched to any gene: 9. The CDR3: CASSSGTGGIYSNQPQHF. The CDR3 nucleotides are TGCGCCAGCAGCTCCGGGACAGGGGGTATCTATAGCAATCAGCCCCAGCATTTT.

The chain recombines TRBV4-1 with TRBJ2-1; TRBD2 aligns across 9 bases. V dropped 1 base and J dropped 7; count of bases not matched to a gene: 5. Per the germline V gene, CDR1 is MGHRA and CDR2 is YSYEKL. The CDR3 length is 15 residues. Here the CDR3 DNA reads TGCGCCAGCAGCCAAGTACGGCTAGCGGGAAATGAGCAGTTCTTC. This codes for CASSQVRLAGNEQFF.

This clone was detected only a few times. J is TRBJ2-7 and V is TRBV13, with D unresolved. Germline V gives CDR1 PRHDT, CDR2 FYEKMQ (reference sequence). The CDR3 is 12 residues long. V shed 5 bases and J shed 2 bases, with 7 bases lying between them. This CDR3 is CASSAGAYEQYF. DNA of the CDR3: TGTGCCAGCAGCGCCGGAGCCTACGAGCAGTACTTC.

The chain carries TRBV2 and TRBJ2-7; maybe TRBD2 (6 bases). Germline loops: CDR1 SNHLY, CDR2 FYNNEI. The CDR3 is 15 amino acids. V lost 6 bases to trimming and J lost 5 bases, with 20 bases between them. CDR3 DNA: TGTGCCAGCAGCTCTAAGCCGGGACTTTTCGACGAGCAGTACTTC. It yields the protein CASSSKPGLFDEQYF.

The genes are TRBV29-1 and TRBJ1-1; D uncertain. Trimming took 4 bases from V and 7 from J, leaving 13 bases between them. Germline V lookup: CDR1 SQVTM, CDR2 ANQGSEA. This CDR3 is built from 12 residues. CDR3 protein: CSVVGSGGEAFF. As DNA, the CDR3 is TGCAGCGTTGTTGGTTCAGGTGGTGAAGCTTTCTTT. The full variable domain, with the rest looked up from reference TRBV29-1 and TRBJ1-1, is SAVISQKPSRDICQRGTSLTIQCQVDSQVTMMFWYRQQPGQSLTLIATANQGSEATYESGFVIDKFPISRPNLTFSTLTVSNMSPEDSSIYLCSVVGSGGEAFFGQGTRLTVV.

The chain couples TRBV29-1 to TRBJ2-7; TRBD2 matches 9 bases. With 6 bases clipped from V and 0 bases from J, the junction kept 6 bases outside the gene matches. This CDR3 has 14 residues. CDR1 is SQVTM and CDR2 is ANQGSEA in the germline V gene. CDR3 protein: CSVTTSGNSYEQYF. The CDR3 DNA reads TGCAGCGTCACGACTAGCGGTAACTCCTACGAGCAGTACTTC.

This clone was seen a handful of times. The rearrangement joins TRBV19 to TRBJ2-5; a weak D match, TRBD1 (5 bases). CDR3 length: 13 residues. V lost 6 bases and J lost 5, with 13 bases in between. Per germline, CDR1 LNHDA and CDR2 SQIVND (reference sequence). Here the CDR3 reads CASSGGRAETQYF. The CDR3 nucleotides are TGTGCCAGTAGCGGTGGCAGGGCGGAGACCCAGTACTTC.

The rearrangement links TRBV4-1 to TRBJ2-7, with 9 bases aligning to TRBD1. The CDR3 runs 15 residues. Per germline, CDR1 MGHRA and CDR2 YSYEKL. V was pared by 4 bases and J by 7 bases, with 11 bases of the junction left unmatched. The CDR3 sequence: CASSLRTGVLYEQYF. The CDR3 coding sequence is TGCGCCAGCAGCCTCCGGACAGGGGTTCTCTATGAGCAGTACTTC.

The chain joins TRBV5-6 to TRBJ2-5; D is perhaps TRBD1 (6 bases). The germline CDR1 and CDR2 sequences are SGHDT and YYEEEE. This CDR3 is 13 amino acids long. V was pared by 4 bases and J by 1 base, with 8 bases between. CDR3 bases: TGTGCCAGCAGCCAGGGGACCCAAGAGACCCAGTACTTC. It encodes CASSQGTQETQYF.